These 26 T cell receptor beta chains share one sample of origin, sequenced in a study of T cells in Graves' hyperthyroidism and ophthalmopathy. TCR beta CDR3 sequences were amplified from RNA transcripts. Using the HTBI primer set, a first-round RT-PCR was run on the TCR CDR3. TCRdb reprocessed the multiplex PCR reads via MiXCR and lists one record per CDR3 protein. The sample carries about 400,000 distinct CDR3 sequences, more than 15% recorded once. The sequencing input was blood. The receptors stem from a woman between 18 and 29 years old with Graves' hyperthyroidism that later progressed to Graves' ophthalmopathy.

This chain joins TRBV11-2 and TRBJ2-7; 11 bases agree with TRBD2. Germline V lookup: CDR1 SGHAT, CDR2 FQNNGV. J gave up 3 bases and V 1 base, and 14 bases lay outside the gene matches. CDR3 length: 19 residues. The CDR3 DNA sequence: TGTGCCAGCAGCTTAGGAGGGGGGCTAGCGGGAGGCCCCATCTACGAGCAGTACTTC. It encodes CASSLGGGLAGGPIYEQYF. The variable domain in full, completed from reference TRBV11-2 and TRBJ2-7, reads EAGVAQSPRYKIIEKRQSVAFWCNPISGHATLYWYQQILGQGPKLLIQFQNNGVVDDSQLPKDRFSAERLKGVDSTLKIQPAKLEDSAVYLCASSLGGGLAGGPIYEQYFGPGTRLTVT.

Many counts were recorded for this clonotype. The chain couples TRBV5-1 to TRBJ2-1; D is uncertain. Germline V gene lookup returns CDR1 SGHRS and CDR2 YFSETQ. This CDR3 region has 12 residues. The V end lost 3 bases, the J end lost 9 bases, and 10 bases lay between the germline ends. The CDR3 bases are TGCGCCAGCAGCTACACCAGAAGTGAGCAGTTCTTC. Protein product: CASSYTRSEQFF.

This clonotype was detected many times. The chain employs TRBV28 and TRBJ2-7; unclear D gene. The V end was cut by 4 bases, the J end by 3 bases, with 19 bases between. Germline V CDR1 and CDR2: MDHEN, SYDVKM. The CDR3 extends over 16 amino acids. CDR3 sequence (DNA): TGTGCCAGCAGTTGGTTGAGCGAGAGAATGATCTACGAGCAGTACTTC. Protein: CASSWLSERMIYEQYF. Together with reference TRBV28 and TRBJ2-7, the CDR3 gives the full variable domain: DVKVTQSSRYLVKRTGEKVFLECVQDMDHENMFWYRQDPGLGLRLIYFSYDVKMKEKGDIPEGYSVSREKKERFSLILESASTNQTSMYLCASSWLSERMIYEQYFGPGTRLTVT.

V and J are TRBV12-3 or TRBV12-4 and TRBJ1-3; D is perhaps TRBD1 (5 bases). With 1 base removed from V and 0 bases from J, the gap between germline ends came to 10 bases. This CDR3 comprises 16 residues. The CDR3 coding sequence is TGTGCCAGCAGTTTAGGGGGCCCCAGCTCTGGAAACACCATATATTTT. Amino acids: CASSLGGPSSGNTIYF.

Only a few counts were recorded for this clonotype. This chain connects TRBV27 to TRBJ2-5; 7 bases are a match to TRBD1. V dropped 3 bases and J dropped 1; count of bases not matched to a gene: 5. Germline values: CDR1 MNHEY, CDR2 SMNVEV (reference sequence). This CDR3 contains 15 residues. The CDR3 coding sequence is TGTGCCAGCAGTTTCTGGGGGACAGTCCAAGAGACCCAGTACTTC. This gives the protein CASSFWGTVQETQYF.

Many counts were recorded for this clonotype. The chain combines TRBV12-3 or TRBV12-4 with TRBJ2-5; TRBD2 matches 8 bases. Germline trimming cut 6 bases from V and 5 bases from J; bases unmatched to any gene: 5. The CDR3 has 13 residues. CDR3 in DNA: TGTGCCAGCAGCCGCGGACTAGCCGAGACCCAGTACTTC. Translated, it gives CASSRGLAETQYF.

This clonotype was counted at least ten times. The rearrangement uses TRBV27 and TRBJ2-7, with TRBD1 matching 7 bases. The CDR3 has 14 amino acids. Trimming took 5 bases from V and 3 from J; bases not matched to a gene: 7. Germline V CDR1 and CDR2: MNHEY, SMNVEV (reference sequence). DNA of the CDR3: TGTGCCAGCAGTCGGACAGGCCTGCTCTACGAGCAGTACTTC. Encoded protein: CASSRTGLLYEQYF.

This clonotype has at least ten counts. J is TRBJ2-7 and V is TRBV28, with D possibly TRBD2 on 6 matching bases. Germline loops: CDR1 MDHEN, CDR2 SYDVKM. V gave up 6 bases and J gave up 3 bases, with 21 bases separating them. The CDR3 is 16 amino acids. CDR3 bases: TGTGCCAGCAGCCCACCGGACTACCAGGGTTACTACGAGCAGTACTTC. Amino acid sequence: CASSPPDYQGYYEQYF.

J is TRBJ2-7 and V is TRBV25-1; 7 nucleotides match TRBD1. V lost 1 base and J lost 2; bases outside the gene matches: 11. This CDR3 comprises 17 residues. The germline gives CDR1 MGHDK, CDR2 SYGVNS. Here the CDR3 reads CASSESTGAKSAYEQYF. CDR3 nucleotide sequence: TGTGCCAGCAGTGAATCTACAGGGGCTAAAAGTGCCTACGAGCAGTACTTC.

This clonotype appeared a single time. This sequence joins TRBV4-2 and TRBJ2-2, with D tentatively TRBD2 (5 bases). The V end lost 4 bases, the J end lost 4 bases, and 13 bases lay between the germline ends. The CDR3 length is 15 residues. In germline, CDR1 is LGHNA, CDR2 YNFKEQ. This CDR3 is CASSLSGVGTGELFF. The CDR3 coding sequence is TGTGCCAGCAGCCTCAGCGGAGTGGGCACCGGGGAGCTGTTTTTT.

This clonotype was observed at least ten times. The V call is TRBV20-1, the J call TRBJ1-2; 11 nucleotides agree with TRBD1. In germline, CDR1 is DFQATT, CDR2 SNEGSKA (reference sequence). J lost 9 bases, V lost 3 bases, and 9 bases had no gene match. This CDR3 has 14 residues. The CDR3, as DNA: TGCAGTGCTAGCCCCGGACAGGGGGCTACACGCTACACCTTC. It translates to CSASPGQGATRYTF.

Ten or more counts support this clonotype. This chain connects TRBV30 to TRBJ1-2, with D unclear. V was clipped by 1 base and J by 8 bases, with 14 bases between them. Per germline, CDR1 GTSNPN and CDR2 SVGIG (reference sequence). The CDR3 covers 13 residues. This CDR3 reads CAWSAFSPLGYTF. The DNA of the CDR3 is TGTGCCTGGAGTGCCTTCTCTCCTCTCGGCTACACCTTC. Looking up the rest from reference TRBV30 and TRBJ1-2 gives the full variable domain: SQTIHQWPATLVQPVGSPLSLECTVEGTSNPNLYWYRQAAGRGLQLLFYSVGIGQISSEVPQNLSASRPQDRQFILSSKKLLLSDSGFYLCAWSAFSPLGYTFGSGTRLTVV.

The chain's CDR3 is CASSFLGVDNNEKLFF. DNA of the CDR3: TGTGCCAGCAGTTTTCTAGGGGTGGACAATAATGAAAAACTGTTTTTT. The V and J genes are TRBV28 and TRBJ1-4, with D possibly being TRBD1 (5 bases). CDR3 size: 16 residues. Trimming removed 3 bases from V and 4 bases from J, with 15 bases in between. Germline-derived CDR1 and CDR2 are MDHEN and SYDVKM.

The V and J genes are TRBV6-9 and TRBJ2-7; D unclear. V lost 0 bases to trimming and J lost 4 bases, with 22 bases between them. Germline-derived CDR1 and CDR2 are MNHGY and SVAAGI. This CDR3 is built from 18 residues. CDR3 in amino acids: CASSYSKISRVLKYEQYF. In nucleotides, the CDR3 is TGTGCCAGCAGTTATTCGAAAATCTCAAGGGTCTTAAAGTACGAGCAGTACTTC.

V is TRBV3-1 and J is TRBJ2-1; TRBD1 might be the D (5 bases). Deletions cut 3 bases from V and 1 base from J, with 10 bases between. Germline loops: CDR1 LGHDT, CDR2 YNNKEL (reference sequence). The CDR3 contains 15 residues. In DNA form, the CDR3 reads TGTGCCAGCAGCCAGGACAAGGCGTCCTACAATGAGCAGTTCTTC. It translates to CASSQDKASYNEQFF.

The rearrangement joins TRBV6-1 to TRBJ2-7, with a possible D match to TRBD2 (5 bases). Per germline, CDR1 MNHNS and CDR2 SASEGT. Trimming removed 4 bases at V and 4 bases at J, with 11 bases between. This CDR3 spans 13 amino acids. In nucleotides, the CDR3 is TGTGCCAGCAGTGCGGGGTGGGGATACGAGCAGTACTTC. This codes for CASSAGWGYEQYF.

Remarks on this clonotype: A read error is possible here, since a much larger clone lies one base away. The chain joins TRBV3-1 to TRBJ2-2; maybe TRBD2 (6 bases). Germline CDR1 reads LGHDT; CDR2 reads YNNKEL (reference sequence). Trimming left V 3 bases short and J 4 bases short, with 6 bases between. The CDR3 spans 13 residues. This CDR3 reads CASSQRGTGELFF. The DNA of the CDR3 is TGTGCCAGCAGCCAGCGGGGCACCGGGGAGCTGTTTTTT.

V usage is TRBV5-6 and J usage is TRBJ2-6; 8 nucleotides agree with TRBD1. The germline CDR1 and CDR2 sequences are SGHDT and YYEEEE. With 2 bases clipped from V and 1 base from J, the junction kept 8 bases outside the gene matches. The CDR3 is 18 amino acids. CDR3 loop: CASSFNGDRISGANVLTF. CDR3 nucleotides: TGTGCCAGCAGCTTTAATGGGGACAGGATTTCTGGGGCCAACGTCCTGACTTTC.

This clonotype was seen only a few times. The V and J genes are TRBV12-3 or TRBV12-4 and TRBJ2-1; D is possibly TRBD1 (6 bases). The CDR3 has 17 amino acids. V lost 3 bases and J lost 3, with 18 bases in between. CDR3 bases: TGTGCCAGCAGTTTGAGGGGTGGGGACACACTCTACAATGAGCAGTTCTTC. It specifies CASSLRGGDTLYNEQFF.

CDR3: CASSSRRAGDEQYF. DNA of the CDR3: TGCGCCAGCAGCTCCCGGAGGGCCGGGGACGAGCAGTACTTC. This chain joins TRBV5-1 and TRBJ2-7; D is perhaps TRBD2 (6 bases). Trimming stripped 3 bases from V and 5 bases from J, with 15 bases between. The CDR3 length is 14 residues. Looked up from germline, CDR1 is SGHRS and CDR2 is YFSETQ. The whole variable domain, remainder taken from reference TRBV5-1 and TRBJ2-7, is KAGVTQTPRYLIKTRGQQVTLSCSPISGHRSVSWYQQTPGQGLQFLFEYFSETQRNKGNFPGRFSGRQFSNSRSEMNVSTLELGDSALYLCASSSRRAGDEQYFGPGTRLTVT.

This clonotype was counted ten times or more. The chain has TRBV7-9 and TRBJ2-3, with no clear D. Trimming removed 5 bases at V and 3 bases at J, with 15 bases between. Germline V CDR1 and CDR2: SEHNR, FQNEAQ (reference sequence). This CDR3 spans 15 amino acids. Here the CDR3 DNA reads TGTGCCAGCAGCCCTCAGATAGGTGGAACAGATACGCAGTATTTT. Protein product: CASSPQIGGTDTQYF. Combining the CDR3 with reference TRBV7-9 and TRBJ2-3 gives the whole variable domain DTGVSQNPRHKITKRGQNVTFRCDPISEHNRLYWYRQTLGQGPEFLTYFQNEAQLEKSRLLSDRFSAERPKGSFSTLEIQRTEQGDSAMYLCASSPQIGGTDTQYFGPGTRLTVL.

This clonotype was counted ten times or more. V and J are TRBV12-3 or TRBV12-4 and TRBJ1-2; TRBD1 matches 7 bases. V was pared by 6 bases and J by 8 bases, with 9 bases of the junction left unmatched. The CDR3 loop spans 13 amino acids. DNA for the CDR3: TGTGCCAGCAGAGAAACAGGGGCGGGGGGCTACACCTTC. Amino acids: CASRETGAGGYTF.

V usage is TRBV18 and J usage is TRBJ2-7; possible D gene TRBD1, 6 bases. With 2 bases removed from V and 3 bases from J, the gap between germline ends came to 11 bases. Per the germline V gene, CDR1 is KGHSH and CDR2 is LQKENI. The CDR3 runs 14 residues. The CDR3 DNA sequence: TGTGCCAGCTCACCAGGACAGCGACGCTACGAGCAGTACTTC. Residues: CASSPGQRRYEQYF.

The genes are TRBV10-3 and TRBJ1-2, with 8 bases aligning to TRBD1. From germline, CDR1 is ENHRY and CDR2 SYGVKD. The CDR3 length is 13 residues. V was pared by 10 bases and J by 5 bases, with 9 bases of the junction left unmatched. CDR3 sequence (DNA): TGTGCCAACAGCATGGGACAGGAGTATGGCTACACCTTC. Protein product: CANSMGQEYGYTF.

The chain joins TRBV7-8 to TRBJ2-7; possible D gene TRBD2, 6 bases. In germline, CDR1 is SGHVS, CDR2 FQNEAQ. The CDR3 covers 16 residues. V was trimmed by 5 bases and J by 3 bases, leaving 20 bases between them. The CDR3 reads CASSPLGGREYYEQYF. For the CDR3, the DNA is TGTGCCAGCAGCCCCCTGGGGGGTAGGGAGTACTACGAGCAGTACTTC.

The J gene is TRBJ1-2, the V gene TRBV13; 8 bases agree with TRBD1. Germline V gene sequence: CDR1 PRHDT, CDR2 FYEKMQ (reference sequence). The CDR3 length is 13 residues. V trimming: 5 bases; J trimming: 7 bases; junction bases outside the gene matches: 6. This CDR3 is CASSRGTGGGYTF. The CDR3 DNA reads as TGTGCCAGCAGCCGAGGGACAGGTGGTGGCTACACCTTC.